The source of this T cell receptor (beta chain) is a study of blood T cell repertoires in COVID-19. Looking at the study overall: Collection of acute and convalescent COVID-19 samples took place in the United States, Italy and Spain.

Data came from immunoSEQ multiplex PCR; TCRdb stores just in-frame clones and leaves some out. The sample consists of 95,000 to 110,000 clones, over 75% of them appearing once. From germline, CDR1 is SQVTM and CDR2 ANQGSEA. V was pared by 4 bases and J by 2 bases, with 6 bases of the junction left unmatched. The CDR3 is made up of 14 amino acids. The sample was peripheral blood. This chain connects TRBV29-1 to TRBJ2-3; 7 bases fit TRBD2. The receptor's source is a human donor in a cohort sampled during active or convalescent COVID-19. The DNA of the CDR3 is TGCAGCGTTGCTGCTGCGGGGGACACAGATACGCAGTATTTT. Translating gives CSVAAAGDTDTQYF.